Below, 28 T cell receptor beta chains from the same sample are listed, as sequenced in a study of T cell clonality in common variable immunodeficiency. Clones were sequenced by immunoSEQ multiplex PCR, and TCRdb holds only the in-frame ones, with some missing. The sample is made up of about 44,000 clones, none counted only once. The sequencing sample was made of peripheral blood mononuclear cells. The receptor set was obtained from a person aged 18 to 69 in good health.

This clone was seen at least ten times. The sequence runs out 3 residues before the end of the CDR3; the remainder is reconstructed from the germline J gene. The J gene is TRBJ2-3, the V gene TRBV19, with TRBD2 as a possible D gene (6 bases). The CDR3 spans 13 residues. Germline V CDR1 and CDR2: LNHDA, SQIVND (reference sequence). V was pared by 6 bases and J by 0 bases, with 7 bases between. CDR3 DNA (partial): TGTGCCAGTAGAGGGACTAGCACAGATACG. This translates into CASRGTSTDT. The full CDR3 protein reads CASRGTSTDTQYF.

This clone showed up many times. Germline and junction disagree at one end, which may indicate a read error. Coverage ceases 3 residues before the CDR3 finishes, and the germline J gene fills in the end. The chain uses TRBV10-1 and TRBJ2-2; possibly TRBD1 for D (5 bases). Per germline, CDR1 WNHNN and CDR2 SYGVQD (reference sequence). The length of the CDR3 is 15 residues. CDR3 amino acids: CASSVWQDNIGELFF. The part of the CDR3 DNA that was read is TGCGCCAGCAGTGTGTGGCAGGACAACATCGGGGAG.

This clone was counted at least ten times. With the read ending 3 residues before the CDR3 end, the germline J gene is used to fill in that end. The chain links TRBV18 to TRBJ2-1; D is uncertain. The CDR3 spans 14 residues. Trimming cost V 0 bases and J 9 bases, with 12 bases left between them. Germline CDR1 is KGHSH and CDR2 is LQKENI. The part of the CDR3 DNA that was read is TGTGCCAGCTCACCACCGTCTTCGTACGGTGAG. Translated: CASSPPSSYGE. In full, the CDR3 reads CASSPPSSYGEQFF.

This clone was recorded many times. The CDR3 end lies 3 residues beyond the end of the read and is filled in from the germline J gene. V usage is TRBV19 and J usage is TRBJ1-1, with 7 bases that match TRBD1. V dropped 4 bases and J dropped 2; count of bases not matched to a gene: 7. The germline V gene has CDR1 LNHDA and CDR2 SQIVND (reference sequence). This CDR3 is 15 amino acids long. The part of the CDR3 DNA that was read is TGTGCCAGTAGTACCGCCGGGACAGTAAACACTGAA. It encodes CASSTAGTVNTE. Given in full, the CDR3 is CASSTAGTVNTEAFF.

With regard to this clone: The sequenced fragment ends 3 residues before the CDR3 boundary, so the rest is inferred from the germline J gene. This rearrangement joins TRBV7-9 to TRBJ1-2; 9 bases fit TRBD1. The CDR3 contains 15 residues. In germline, CDR1 is SEHNR, CDR2 FQNEAQ (reference sequence). J lost 4 bases, V lost 5 bases, and 8 bases had no gene match. The CDR3 reads CASSPNRGQGYGYTF. The covered CDR3 bases are TGTGCCAGCAGCCCCAACAGGGGGCAGGGCTATGGC.

This clone was detected ten times or more. The CDR3 goes on 3 residues after the read ends, and that part is filled in from the germline J gene. This chain joins TRBV5-1 and TRBJ2-7; 9 bases agree with TRBD2. CDR3 length: 17 amino acids. V shed 0 bases, J shed 2 bases, and the junction held 9 bases outside the gene matches. CDR1 is SGHRS and CDR2 is YFSETQ in the germline V gene. Incomplete CDR3 DNA: TGCGCCAGCAGCTTGGGCCACGGACTAGCGTCTCCCTACGAG. This sequence encodes CASSLGHGLASPYE. The whole CDR3 region reads CASSLGHGLASPYEQYF.

This clone occurred many times. The CDR3 goes on 3 residues after the read ends, and that part is filled in from the germline J gene. The V call is TRBV2, the J call TRBJ1-1, with D unclear. The CDR3 has 13 residues. Trimming cost V 7 bases and J 4 bases, with 13 bases left between them. Germline V gene data show CDR1 as SNHLY and CDR2 as FYNNEI. CDR3 bases read: TGTGCCAGCAACTCAGGAGTCATCACTGAA. Its translation is CASNSGVITE. The whole CDR3 sequence is CASNSGVITEAFF.

At least ten counts were recorded for this clone. From the germline J gene comes the end of the CDR3, since the read stops 3 residues before it. The gene calls are TRBV2 and TRBJ1-1; D is unclear. CDR1 and CDR2 (germline): SNHLY, FYNNEI. This CDR3 has 12 residues. The CDR3 DNA, read in part, is TGTGCCAGCAGTGAAGGCCCCTGGCGG. It specifies CASSEGPWR. The entire CDR3 reads CASSEGPWRAFF.

This clone was observed many times. The CDR3 end is not reached by the read, which stops 3 residues before it; the germline J gene fills it in. This sequence joins TRBV7-2 and TRBJ1-2; 9 nucleotides match TRBD1. The CDR3 runs to 15 residues. The J segment lost 3 bases and the V segment lost 4 bases, leaving 6 bases of the junction unmatched. From germline, CDR1 is SGHTA and CDR2 FQGNSA. The CDR3 bases that were read are TGTGCCAGCAGCTCACGACAGGGGGGCGACTATGGC. Its translation: CASSSRQGGDYG. The full CDR3 is CASSSRQGGDYGYTF.

This clone appeared many times. Sequencing ends 3 residues short of the CDR3 end; the germline J gene provides the rest. The rearrangement joins TRBV2 to TRBJ2-1; 9 nucleotides match TRBD2. CDR3 length equals 14 residues. V dropped 7 bases and J dropped 3; count of bases not matched to a gene: 4. The germline CDR1 and CDR2 sequences are SNHLY and FYNNEI. The CDR3 is CASMETSGYNEQFF. The sequenced part of the CDR3 DNA is TGTGCCAGCATGGAGACTAGCGGCTACAATGAG.

This clone was counted at least ten times. The CDR3: CASSPEGQGQQPQHF. The covered CDR3 bases are TGCGCCAGCAGCCCCGAGGGTCAGGGGCAACAGCCC. V usage is TRBV5-1 and J usage is TRBJ1-5; TRBD1 might be the D (6 bases). Coverage ceases 3 residues before the CDR3 finishes, and the germline J gene fills in the end. The CDR3 loop spans 15 amino acids. The V end was cut by 4 bases, the J end by 7 bases, with 18 bases between. CDR1 is SGHRS and CDR2 is YFSETQ in the germline V gene.

This clone was observed at least ten times. The missing CDR3 end, 3 residues past where the read stops, is filled in from the germline J gene. The chain links TRBV18 to TRBJ1-1; the D is unclear. V was trimmed by 5 bases and J by 1 base, leaving 8 bases between them. Looked up from germline, CDR1 is KGHSH and CDR2 is LQKENI. The CDR3 consists of 13 residues. This CDR3 is CASSRAGNTEAFF. Partial CDR3 DNA: TGTGCCAGCTCAAGGGCAGGGAACACTGAA. Complete variable domain (other parts from reference TRBV18 and TRBJ1-1): NAGVMQNPRHLVRRRGQEARLRCSPMKGHSHVYWYRQLPEEGLKFMVYLQKENIIDESGMPKERFSAEFPKEGPSILRIQQVVRGDSAAYFCASSRAGNTEAFFGQGTRLTVV.

This clone came up many times. The DNA ends 3 residues before the CDR3 does, and the rest of the CDR3 is filled in from the germline J gene. V is TRBV20-1 and J is TRBJ1-6; unclear D gene. The CDR3 covers 14 residues. Trimming pared 2 bases from V and 5 bases from J, leaving 10 bases between. Germline CDR1 reads DFQATT; CDR2 reads SNEGSKA (reference sequence). The CDR3 bases that were read are TGCAGTGCTAGACCCGTACGGGATAATTCACCC. This translates into CSARPVRDNSP. The full-length CDR3 reads as CSARPVRDNSPLHF.

This clone was seen many times. The read halts 3 residues ahead of the CDR3 end, with the missing end drawn from the germline J gene. V is TRBV29-1 and J is TRBJ1-1, with D hard to call. The germline V and J ends were trimmed by 3 bases and 6 bases, with 11 bases remaining between them. This CDR3 region has 12 residues. From germline, CDR1 is SQVTM and CDR2 ANQGSEA. The sequenced CDR3 bases are TGCAGCGTTGAGGAAGGGTTTGCTGAA. It specifies CSVEEGFAE. The full CDR3 protein reads CSVEEGFAEAFF.

This clone was seen repeatedly, ten times or more. The CDR3 is CSVGYTANTEAFF. The DNA read from the CDR3 is TGCAGCGTTGGATACACAGCGAACACTGAA. This rearrangement joins TRBV29-1 to TRBJ1-1; D gene unclear. The read finishes 3 residues shy of the CDR3 end, and the germline J gene is used to complete it. Trimming stripped 4 bases from V and 1 base from J, with 10 bases between. The CDR3 runs 13 residues. CDR1 is SQVTM and CDR2 is ANQGSEA in the germline V gene.

There are many counts of this clone. The read terminates 3 residues before the CDR3 end, so the remaining end is supplied by the germline J gene. The chain is built from TRBV19 and TRBJ1-6, with 7 bases aligning to TRBD1. The CDR3 covers 15 residues. V was clipped by 3 bases and J by 7 bases; unmatched bases: 6. Germline V gives CDR1 LNHDA, CDR2 SQIVND (reference sequence). This chain's CDR3 is CASSISARGNSPLHF. The CDR3 DNA, read in part, is TGTGCCAGTAGTATTTCCGCCAGGGGGAATTCACCC.

This clone appeared many times. Coverage ceases 3 residues before the CDR3 finishes, and the germline J gene fills in the end. The chain joins TRBV18 to TRBJ2-1; TRBD2 matches 9 bases. The J segment lost 5 bases and the V segment lost 6 bases, leaving 11 bases of the junction unmatched. The CDR3 has 16 amino acids. The germline V gene encodes CDR1 KGHSH and CDR2 LQKENI. The DNA read from the CDR3 is TGTGCCAGCTCCGATATATCTAGCGGGACCAACAATGAG. Translating gives CASSDISSGTNNE. In full, the CDR3 reads CASSDISSGTNNEQFF.

This clone was seen repeatedly, ten times or more. The sequence runs out 3 residues before the end of the CDR3; the remainder is reconstructed from the germline J gene. The chain is built from TRBV18 and TRBJ1-1, with D tentatively TRBD1 (5 bases). The CDR3 totals 13 residues. CDR1 KGHSH and CDR2 LQKENI come from the germline V gene. V was trimmed by 6 bases and J by 1 base, leaving 9 bases between them. The CDR3 reads CASSVQANTEAFF. The CDR3 DNA, read in part, is TGTGCCAGCTCGGTACAGGCGAACACTGAA.

This clone was picked up many times. Sequence at one end of the junction differs from germline and may be a read error. This chain's CDR3 is CASSLDPSGMFEQYF. CDR3 DNA (partial): TGTGCTAGCAGCTTAGATCCTAGCGGGATGTTCGAG. The V call is TRBV7-7, the J call TRBJ2-7; TRBD2 matches 9 bases. The read halts 3 residues ahead of the CDR3 end, with the missing end drawn from the germline J gene. The germline V gene encodes CDR1 SSHAT and CDR2 FNYEAQ (reference sequence). This CDR3 is 15 amino acids long.

The table lists this clone with many counts. The read finishes 3 residues shy of the CDR3 end, and the germline J gene is used to complete it. The chain recombines TRBV7-8 with TRBJ2-1; a weak D match, TRBD2 (7 bases). The CDR3 contains 14 residues. In germline, CDR1 is SGHVS, CDR2 FQNEAQ. V was pared by 8 bases and J by 9 bases, with 20 bases between. CDR3 region: CASCPYREGGEQFF. CDR3 DNA (partial): TGTGCCAGCTGCCCGTACAGGGAGGGCGGTGAG.

A note on this clone: The read terminates 3 residues ahead of where the CDR3 ends, so the germline J gene completes it. V usage is TRBV20-1 and J usage is TRBJ2-7; 7 nucleotides agree with TRBD2. The CDR3 extends over 19 amino acids. J was trimmed by 4 bases and V by 6 bases; bases with no gene match: 27. Germline CDR1 reads DFQATT; CDR2 reads SNEGSKA (reference sequence). CDR3: CSALYQGGVVAGVRYEQYF. The sequenced part of the CDR3 DNA is TGCAGTGCACTTTACCAGGGCGGGGTAGTAGCGGGCGTGCGGTACGAG.

This clone was observed many times. The read is 3 residues too short to cover the CDR3 end, so that end is filled in from the germline J gene. The J gene is TRBJ2-5, the V gene TRBV5-1; 10 bases fit TRBD1. Germline CDR1 reads SGHRS; CDR2 reads YFSETQ. Trimming cost V 3 bases and J 6 bases; bases outside gene matches: 5. This CDR3 region has 14 residues. CDR3 DNA, as far as it was read: TGCGCCAGCAGCTCCGGGACAGGGGTCCAGACC. Its translation is CASSSGTGVQT. The entire CDR3 protein reads CASSSGTGVQTQYF.

This clone was counted many times. The CDR3 goes on 3 residues after the read ends, and that part is filled in from the germline J gene. This rearrangement joins TRBV7-2 to TRBJ1-4; 8 bases are shared with TRBD1. Germline-derived CDR1 and CDR2 are SGHTA and FQGNSA. The CDR3 sequence is 15 residues long. V dropped 1 base and J dropped 8; count of bases not matched to a gene: 6. CDR3 sequence reads: CASSLGGAGGEKLFF. The covered CDR3 bases are TGTGCCAGCAGCTTAGGAGGAGCAGGGGGCGAAAAA.

This clone is labeled medium-sized. The read comes to an end 3 residues before the CDR3 does, leaving the germline J gene to fill in the end. The V and J genes are TRBV29-1 and TRBJ1-2; 7 nucleotides line up with TRBD1. The CDR3 extends over 13 amino acids. V was clipped by 7 bases and J by 2 bases; unmatched bases: 7. Per germline, CDR1 SQVTM and CDR2 ANQGSEA. CDR3 DNA, as far as it was read: TGCAGCGCCAAGACAGGGAACAACTATGGC. Translation gives CSAKTGNNYG. Given in full, the CDR3 is CSAKTGNNYGYTF. Based on the CDR3 plus reference TRBV29-1 and TRBJ1-2, the full variable domain is SAVISQKPSRDICQRGTSLTIQCQVDSQVTMMFWYRQQPGQSLTLIATANQGSEATYESGFVIDKFPISRPNLTFSTLTVSNMSPEDSSIYLCSAKTGNNYGYTFGSGTRLTVV.

Ten or more counts support this clone. The CDR3 end lies 3 residues beyond the end of the read and is filled in from the germline J gene. The chain links TRBV4-2 to TRBJ2-7; tentatively, D is TRBD2 (6 bases). V lost 2 bases to trimming and J lost 3 bases, with 17 bases between them. The CDR3 covers 16 residues. CDR1 and CDR2 (germline): LGHNA, YNFKEQ. The CDR3 is CASSQYGQRVNYEQYF. The CDR3 DNA, read in part, is TGTGCCAGCAGCCAATACGGCCAGCGGGTGAACTACGAG.

This clone occurred a few times. The DNA ends 3 residues before the CDR3 does, and the rest of the CDR3 is filled in from the germline J gene. This rearrangement joins TRBV19 to TRBJ2-1; 14 bases match TRBD2. Unmatched junction bases numbered 5, after V lost 7 bases and J lost 6 bases. CDR3 length: 15 residues. Germline CDR1 LNHDA, CDR2 SQIVND (reference sequence). CDR3 bases read: TGTGCCAGTATCACAGGGACTAGCGGGAGCAATGAG. Its protein product is CASITGTSGSNE. The CDR3 in its entirety is CASITGTSGSNEQFF.

There are a few counts of this clone. The missing CDR3 end, 3 residues past where the read stops, is filled in from the germline J gene. The rearrangement uses TRBV18 and TRBJ1-1; no clear D. CDR3 length: 18 amino acids. The germline CDR1 and CDR2 sequences are KGHSH and LQKENI. Trimming left V 6 bases short and J 5 bases short, with 28 bases between. Partial CDR3 DNA: TGTGCCAGCTCCCCGCCTCCCCCCCCCTGGGCGAGTTGGACTGAA. This sequence encodes CASSPPPPPWASWTE. The complete CDR3 protein is CASSPPPPPWASWTEAFF.

This clone was recorded many times. The read finishes 3 residues shy of the CDR3 end, and the germline J gene is used to complete it. The chain joins TRBV6-2 or TRBV6-3 to TRBJ2-7; D is perhaps TRBD1 (6 bases). CDR3 size: 13 residues. V shed 4 bases and J shed 4 bases, with 11 bases lying between them. In germline, CDR1 is MNHEY, CDR2 SVGEGT. This CDR3 reads CASSFGRGYEQYF. CDR3 bases read: TGTGCCAGCAGTTTTGGCAGGGGTTACGAG.